The present entry profiles one T cell receptor (beta chain) with its context. Its antigen is not identified. The data originate from a study of cytomegalovirus exposure and HLA in healthy donors. The PCR contained 60 Vbeta and 13 Jbeta primers. Sequenced by immunoSEQ multiplex PCR; TCRdb stores in-frame clones only, minus some. The sample consists of approximately 200,000 clones, around 81% of them appearing once. Study-level results: CMV serostatus alone was available as immune exposure information. Later analysis identified about 17,000 TCR beta sequences associated with HLA alleles, using a false discovery rate threshold of 0.05.

This CDR3 spans 13 amino acids. The germline V gene has CDR1 GTSNPN and CDR2 SVGIG (reference sequence). The receptor's source is a woman aged 18-29 years in good health and CMV-seropositive. Sequencing was carried out using PBMCs. The V gene is TRBV30, the J gene TRBJ2-7, with 7 bases aligning to TRBD1. The CDR3 protein is CAYKKGAGYEQYF. For the CDR3, the DNA is TGTGCGTATAAGAAGGGGGCGGGCTACGAGCAGTACTTC.